This TCR beta chain appears in the sequencing data of a study of Graves' ophthalmopathy and Graves' hyperthyroidism. The CDR3 spans 15 residues. The J segment lost 0 bases and the V segment lost 6 bases, leaving 3 bases of the junction unmatched. The germline V gene encodes CDR1 SGHRS and CDR2 YFSETQ. CDR3 regions of TCR beta were amplified from RNA transcripts. HTBI primers served in a first-round RT-PCR, which a second-round multiplex PCR followed. TCRdb fed the multiplex PCR reads into MiXCR, producing one record per CDR3 protein. Here the sample spans over a million distinct CDR3 sequences, 35% to 40% being singletons.

The chain couples TRBV5-1 to TRBJ2-2, with 9 bases identical to TRBD2. The sample taken for sequencing was peripheral blood or thyroid tissue (not recorded which). This sequence was found in an adult man with Graves' hyperthyroidism. The CDR3 protein is CASKAGGPNTGELFF. CDR3 in DNA: TGCGCCAGCAAAGCGGGAGGCCCGAACACCGGGGAGCTGTTTTTT.